Below are 15 T cell receptor beta chains sequenced from a single sample in a study of neoadjuvant nivolumab and ipilimumab in lung cancer. The data were produced by immunoSEQ multiplex PCR, yet TCRdb's version contains in-frame clones alone and is incomplete. The data hold some 17,000 clones, with around 76% observed a single time. Sequenced here: tumor tissue, sampled after neoadjuvant nivolumab, alone or with ipilimumab, at or shortly before surgery. These receptor sequences come from an adult with non-small cell lung cancer.

In DNA, the CDR3 is TGTGCCAGCAGCTTGCCCGGGCGAACAGATACGCAGTATTTT. Its protein is CASSLPGRTDTQYF. The J gene is TRBJ2-3, the V gene TRBV5-4; D remains unclear. CDR1 and CDR2 (germline): SGHNT, YYREEE (reference sequence). The CDR3 has 14 amino acids. V was trimmed by 1 base and J by 3 bases, leaving 9 bases between them.

As regards this clone: Germline is not matched at one junction end, which may reflect a read error. The rearrangement links TRBV2 to TRBJ1-1; perhaps TRBD1 as D (6 bases). The CDR3 has 15 residues. From germline, CDR1 is SNHLY and CDR2 FYNNEI. In DNA form, the CDR3 reads TGTGCCAGCAGTCGTAATTTTGACAGGAACTCTGAAGCTTTCTTT. Its protein product is CASSRNFDRNSEAFF.

This chain uses TRBV2 with TRBJ2-2; D is perhaps TRBD2 (5 bases). V was pared by 7 bases and J by 4 bases, with 16 bases between. This CDR3 region has 15 residues. The V gene's germline CDR1 is SNHLY and CDR2 FYNNEI. The CDR3 nucleotides read TGTGCCAGCACCAAGACGAGGGTGGGCACCGGGGAGCTGTTTTTT. Residues: CASTKTRVGTGELFF.

This clone was detected only once. V usage is TRBV5-8 and J usage is TRBJ2-1; 7 bases align to TRBD1. The length of the CDR3 is 18 residues. Germline V gives CDR1 SGHTS, CDR2 YDEGEE. V gave up 1 base and J gave up 5 bases; unmatched junction bases: 15. DNA of the CDR3: TGTGCCAGCAGCTTGTTTGGTCCGGGACAGAGCAGGAACAATGAGCAGTTCTTC. Protein: CASSLFGPGQSRNNEQFF. Full variable domain (rest looked up from reference TRBV5-8 and TRBJ2-1): EAGVTQSPTHLIKTRGQQATLRCSPISGHTSVYWYQQALGLGLQFLLWYDEGEERNRGNFPPRFSGRQFPNYSSELNVNALELEDSALYLCASSLFGPGQSRNNEQFFGPGTRLTVL.

The chain combines TRBV28 with TRBJ2-5, with 8 bases aligning to TRBD1. With 5 bases clipped from V and 6 bases from J, the junction kept 8 bases outside the gene matches. The CDR3 extends over 14 amino acids. Germline CDR1 MDHEN, CDR2 SYDVKM. The CDR3 nucleotides are TGTGCCAGCAGTCCCGGGGACAGGAGAAAGACCCAGTACTTC. This sequence encodes CASSPGDRRKTQYF.

The rearrangement uses TRBV5-6 and TRBJ2-5; TRBD1 matches 7 bases. Germline CDR1 reads SGHDT; CDR2 reads YYEEEE. The CDR3 sequence is 13 residues long. The ends lost 3 bases at V and 2 bases at J; junction bases unmatched: 1. The CDR3: CASSWDRQETQYF. The CDR3, as DNA: TGTGCCAGCAGCTGGGACAGACAAGAGACCCAGTACTTC.

The chain has TRBV6-1 and TRBJ1-4; D gene unclear. Germline-derived CDR1 and CDR2 are MNHNS and SASEGT. CDR3 length: 13 residues. V was pared by 3 bases and J by 5 bases, with 7 bases between. CDR3 DNA sequence: TGTGCCAGCAGTGACTACAGCAATGAAAAACTGTTTTTT. Translating gives CASSDYSNEKLFF.

The sample holds a few counts of this clone. The J gene is TRBJ1-5, the V gene TRBV6-1, with a weak D call TRBD1 (5 bases). Trimming left V 1 base short and J 5 bases short, with 9 bases between. The length of the CDR3 is 14 residues. Germline CDR1 and CDR2: MNHNS and SASEGT. For the CDR3, the DNA is TGTGCCAGCAGTGAAGGGGGCGGTGATCAGCCCCAGCATTTT. This encodes CASSEGGGDQPQHF.

This clone was picked up a small number of times. The chain carries TRBV27 and TRBJ2-3; possibly TRBD2 for D (7 bases). The CDR3 runs 14 residues. Germline V gives CDR1 MNHEY, CDR2 SMNVEV (reference sequence). V lost 6 bases to trimming and J lost 6 bases, with 16 bases between them. The chain's CDR3 is CASRNREGGDTQYF. The CDR3 DNA reads as TGTGCCAGCAGGAATCGAGAGGGGGGGGATACGCAGTATTTT.

The chain employs TRBV27 and TRBJ2-7; tentative D call: TRBD2 (5 bases). The germline V and J ends were trimmed by 3 bases and 1 base, with 7 bases remaining between them. CDR1 MNHEY and CDR2 SMNVEV come from the germline V gene (reference sequence). This CDR3 has 13 residues. The CDR3 is CASSLRGSYEQYF. The CDR3 DNA reads TGTGCCAGCAGTTTGCGAGGGTCCTACGAGCAGTACTTC.

Of note for this clone: The junction departs from germline at one end; a sequencing error may be responsible. The chain has TRBV27 and TRBJ2-1, with 13 positions matching TRBD2. Germline V gives CDR1 MNHEY, CDR2 SMNVEV (reference sequence). This CDR3 contains 15 residues. The CDR3 sequence is CDPGTSGELYNEQFF. The DNA of the CDR3 is TGCGACCCGGGGACTAGCGGGGAGCTATACAATGAGCAGTTCTTC.

The chain uses TRBV6-1 and TRBJ2-1; D remains ambiguous. Germline values: CDR1 MNHNS, CDR2 SASEGT. V was trimmed by 4 bases and J by 2 bases, leaving 6 bases between them. CDR3 length equals 13 residues. For the CDR3, the DNA is TGTGCCAGCAGTGGTTACACCTACAATGAGCAGTTCTTC. It codes for CASSGYTYNEQFF.

This clone is a singleton in its sample. This chain connects TRBV5-4 to TRBJ2-7; 7 nucleotides agree with TRBD1. Per the germline V gene, CDR1 is SGHNT and CDR2 is YYREEE (reference sequence). After removal of 0 bases from V and 0 bases from J, the junction contained 12 bases not matched to a gene. This CDR3 is built from 18 residues. For the CDR3, the DNA is TGTGCCAGCAGCTTGGGAGGGCACAGGGGACCACTCTCCTACGAGCAGTACTTC. Translation: CASSLGGHRGPLSYEQYF.

This clone appeared a few times. V and J are TRBV13 and TRBJ2-1; 9 nucleotides agree with TRBD2. Germline CDR1 and CDR2: PRHDT and FYEKMQ (reference sequence). J was trimmed by 1 base and V by 0 bases; bases with no gene match: 1. The CDR3 has 16 residues. This chain's CDR3 is CASSLGAGGSYNEQFF. DNA of the CDR3: TGTGCCAGCAGCTTAGGCGCGGGGGGGTCCTACAATGAGCAGTTCTTC.

This chain uses TRBV5-1 with TRBJ1-4, with D possibly TRBD1 on 5 matching bases. CDR3 length: 14 residues. CDR1 SGHRS and CDR2 YFSETQ come from the germline V gene. Trimming cost V 3 bases and J 1 base, with 7 bases left between them. The CDR3: CASSWDGTNEKLFF. The DNA of the CDR3 is TGCGCCAGCAGCTGGGACGGAACTAATGAAAAACTGTTTTTT.